The entry below gives a single T cell receptor beta chain sequence along with its context. This record belongs to a study of shared T cell receptors in the human thymus. Germline CDR1 is SGHAT and CDR2 is FQDESV (reference sequence). The CDR3 length is 15 residues. Deletions cut 9 bases from V and 0 bases from J, with 15 bases between. The repertoire was sequenced with immunoSEQ multiplex PCR; TCRdb's copy has only in-frame clones and lacks some. The sample contains 630,000 or so clones, more than 75% of which appear only once. This sample was shared with a second study, whose subject was human thymus T cells. That study adds: All donors were healthy Finnish infants who were undergoing corrective surgery to treat congenital heart defects. Thymic samples were excised during corrective heart operations. What appeared biased in thymic and blood repertoires was the usage of V and J genes. Overlap was high between thymic repertoires from unrelated individuals, as reported in related research.

The receptor was derived from a boy under three years old with a congenital heart defect. The sample was thymocytes. The V gene is TRBV11-1, the J gene TRBJ1-3; a weak D match, TRBD1 (6 bases). Here the CDR3 DNA reads TGTGCCAGGGGAAACACAGGGCGCTCTGGAAACACCATATATTTT. This sequence encodes CARGNTGRSGNTIYF. Full variable domain (rest looked up from reference TRBV11-1 and TRBJ1-3): EAEVAQSPRYKITEKSQAVAFWCDPISGHATLYWYRQILGQGPELLVQFQDESVVDDSQLPKDRFSAERLKGVDSTLKIQPAELGDSAMYLCARGNTGRSGNTIYFGEGSWLTVV.